Here is one TCR beta chain with its context. This specimen belongs to a study of blood T cell repertoires in COVID-19. Researchers sorted participants into cohorts using their self-reported clinical history. Methods used by the authors: Nucleated cell counts were estimated from reference gene primer amplification. Some clones are missing from TCRdb's copy, which holds only in-frame ones; the method was immunoSEQ multiplex PCR. The V and J calls and clone size are taken from that table; D and trimming were inferred from the DNA. The data show a few hundred thousand clones, about 85% seen once. This CDR3 comprises 15 residues. The V gene lost 9 bases and the J gene lost 1 base, with 18 bases spanning the gap. Germline V CDR1 and CDR2: LNHDA, SQIVND (reference sequence).

The specimen was PBMCs or T cells enriched from blood (not recorded which). This clonotype was sampled from a woman aged 50 to 65 who had been exposed to COVID-19. This chain links TRBV19 with TRBJ1-1, with a weak D call TRBD1 (5 bases). The CDR3 nucleotides are TGTGCCAGCGACTCGGGACTTGAGGGGAACACTGAAGCTTTCTTT. As protein: CASDSGLEGNTEAFF.